This T cell receptor (beta chain) comes out of a study of T cell responses to AZD1222 COVID-19 vaccine. Overall study results and limits: An increase in Spike-specific TCR breadth and depth was observed after two AZD1222 doses. As reported, nearly half of all spike-specific TCRs target variant regions that are unmutated. Females outnumbered males among donors, who were mostly white British; clonal diversity was possibly underestimated. Repertoires were obtained only post-peak T cell response.

The data were produced by immunoSEQ multiplex PCR, yet TCRdb's version contains in-frame clones alone and is incomplete. This table has about 120,000 clones, about 87% appearing once. As for this clone: Its antigen is as yet unknown.

V shed 11 bases and J 0 bases; nucleotides not matched to a gene: 12. CDR1 and CDR2 from the germline V gene are MNHEY and SVGAGI. This CDR3 contains 15 residues. This clonotype originated in an adult in good health. The input for sequencing was peripheral blood, taken on day 0 of AZD1222 vaccination. The chain employs TRBV6-5 and TRBJ1-1, with 7 bases fitting TRBD1. CDR3 sequence reads: CAGETGKVVNTEAFF. The CDR3 region has the DNA TGTGCCGGAGAGACAGGGAAGGTCGTGAACACTGAAGCTTTCTTT.